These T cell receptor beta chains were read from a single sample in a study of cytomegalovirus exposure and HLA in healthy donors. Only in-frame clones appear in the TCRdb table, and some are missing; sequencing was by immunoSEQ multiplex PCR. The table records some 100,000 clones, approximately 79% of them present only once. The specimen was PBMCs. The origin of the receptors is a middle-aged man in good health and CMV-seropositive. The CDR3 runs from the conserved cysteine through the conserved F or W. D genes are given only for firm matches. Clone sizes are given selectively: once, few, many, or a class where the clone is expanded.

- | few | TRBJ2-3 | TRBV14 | CASSHPRGSLTDTQYF | TGTGCCAGCAGCCATCCCCGGGGATCCTTGACAGATACGCAGTATTTT
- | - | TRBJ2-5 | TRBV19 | CASSISTGGETQYF | TGTGCCAGTAGTATTAGTACTGGGGGGGAGACCCAGTACTTC
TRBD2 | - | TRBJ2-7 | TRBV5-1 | CASSLSGVSSYEQYF | TGCGCCAGCAGCTTGAGCGGGGTCAGCTCCTACGAGCAGTACTTC
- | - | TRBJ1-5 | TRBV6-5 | CASSYSEGSNQPQHF | TGTGCCAGCAGTTACTCTGAGGGTAGCAATCAGCCCCAGCATTTT
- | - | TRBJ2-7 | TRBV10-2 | CASSEEGVYF | TGCGCCAGCAGTGAGGAGGGCGTGTACTTC
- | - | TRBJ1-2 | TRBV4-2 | CASRRSTEDYGYTF | TGTGCCAGCAGGAGATCGACAGAAGACTATGGCTACACCTTC
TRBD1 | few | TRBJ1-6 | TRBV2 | CASHRGTNGSPLHF | TGTGCCAGCCACAGGGGGACTAATGGTTCACCCCTCCACTTT
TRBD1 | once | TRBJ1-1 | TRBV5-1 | CASRTGGMNTEAFF | TGCGCCAGCCGGACAGGGGGCATGAACACTGAAGCTTTCTTT
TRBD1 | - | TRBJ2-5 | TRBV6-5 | CASSSARDRGETQYF | TGTGCCAGCAGTTCCGCCCGGGACAGGGGGGAGACCCAGTACTTC
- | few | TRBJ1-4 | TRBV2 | CASGGDNEKLFF | TGTGCCAGCGGGGGGGATAATGAAAAACTGTTTTTT
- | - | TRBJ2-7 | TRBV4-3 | CASSQDEVGNEQYF | TGCGCCAGCAGCCAAGATGAAGTTGGCAACGAGCAGTACTTC
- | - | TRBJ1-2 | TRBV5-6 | CASSLSLGSDYGYTF | TGTGCCAGCAGCTTGTCTCTGGGCTCCGACTATGGCTACACCTTC
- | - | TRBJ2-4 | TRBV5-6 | CASSIIAKNIQYF | TGTGCCAGCAGCATAATAGCCAAAAACATTCAGTACTTC
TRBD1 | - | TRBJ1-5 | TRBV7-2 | CASSLRTGATGPQHF | TGTGCCAGCAGCTTAAGGACAGGGGCGACGGGGCCCCAGCATTTT
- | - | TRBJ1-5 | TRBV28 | CASSLKPGTQHF | TGTGCCAGCAGTTTGAAGCCAGGGACCCAGCATTTT
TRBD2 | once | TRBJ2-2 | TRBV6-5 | CASRTSGTGELFF | TGTGCCAGCAGGACTAGCGGGACCGGGGAGCTGTTTTTT
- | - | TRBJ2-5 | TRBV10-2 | CASSEVADRETQYF | TGCGCCAGCAGTGAAGTCGCAGACAGGGAGACCCAGTACTTC
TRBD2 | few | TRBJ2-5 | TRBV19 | CASKAGGGTETQYF | TGTGCCAGTAAGGCGGGAGGAGGGACAGAGACCCAGTACTTC
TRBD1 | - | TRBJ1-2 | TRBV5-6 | CASTHRQGNYGYTF | TGTGCCAGCACCCACAGACAGGGGAACTATGGCTACACCTTC
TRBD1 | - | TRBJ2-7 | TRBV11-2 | CASSPTGGEQYF | TGTGCCAGCAGCCCGACAGGGGGCGAGCAGTACTTC
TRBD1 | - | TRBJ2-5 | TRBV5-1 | CASSTRTGGETQYF | TGCGCCAGCAGCACGAGGACAGGGGGAGAGACCCAGTACTTC
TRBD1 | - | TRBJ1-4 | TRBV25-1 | CASERGLANEKLFF | TGTGCCAGCGAGAGGGGGCTAGCTAATGAAAAACTGTTTTTT
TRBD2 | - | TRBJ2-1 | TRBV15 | CATSKGLAGAGTYNEQFF | TGTGCCACCAGCAAGGGACTAGCGGGAGCAGGCACCTACAATGAGCAGTTCTTC
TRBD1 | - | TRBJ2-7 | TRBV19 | CASSIAGGYEQYF | TGTGCCAGTAGTATAGCAGGGGGCTACGAGCAGTACTTC
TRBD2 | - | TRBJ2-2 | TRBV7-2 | CASSPLLAGGDTGELFF | TGTGCCAGCAGCCCCTTACTAGCGGGGGGAGACACCGGGGAGCTGTTTTTT
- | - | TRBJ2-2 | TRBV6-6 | CASSPPGQSNTGELFF | TGTGCCAGCAGTCCCCCCGGACAGTCGAACACCGGGGAGCTGTTTTTT
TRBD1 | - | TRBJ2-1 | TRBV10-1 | CASSLDRDHEQFF | TGCGCCAGCAGCCTCGACAGGGACCATGAGCAGTTCTTC
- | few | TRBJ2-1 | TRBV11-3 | CASSVGVSRNIYNEQFF | TGTGCCAGCAGCGTAGGAGTCTCTAGAAATATTTACAATGAGCAGTTCTTC
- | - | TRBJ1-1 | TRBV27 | CASSFGGGNTEAFF | TGTGCCAGCAGTTTTGGGGGCGGGAACACTGAAGCTTTCTTT
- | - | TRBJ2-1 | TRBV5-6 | CASSLATRGNEQFF | TGTGCCAGCAGCTTGGCGACTAGGGGCAATGAGCAGTTCTTC
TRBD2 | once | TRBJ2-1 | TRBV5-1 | CASSGLAGDNEQFF | TGCGCCAGCAGCGGACTAGCGGGAGACAATGAGCAGTTCTTC
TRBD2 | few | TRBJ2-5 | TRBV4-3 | CASSQERGWGLETQYF | TGCGCCAGCAGCCAAGAGCGGGGGTGGGGGTTGGAGACCCAGTACTTC
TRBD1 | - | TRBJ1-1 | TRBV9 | CASSLNTGARDEAFF | TGTGCCAGCAGCTTGAACACAGGGGCCAGGGATGAAGCTTTCTTT
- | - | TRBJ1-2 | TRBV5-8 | CASSGGPRDYGYTF | TGTGCCAGCAGCGGCGGGCCTAGGGACTATGGCTACACCTTC
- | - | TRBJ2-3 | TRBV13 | CASSLISQGPDTQYF | TGTGCCAGCAGCTTAATCTCGCAGGGGCCAGATACGCAGTATTTT
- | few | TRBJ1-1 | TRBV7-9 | CASSLGGGNTEAFF | TGTGCCAGCAGCTTAGGGGGGGGAAACACTGAAGCTTTCTTT
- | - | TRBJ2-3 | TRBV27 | CASSLSWWRGTDTQYF | TGTGCCAGCAGTTTATCTTGGTGGCGGGGCACAGATACGCAGTATTTT
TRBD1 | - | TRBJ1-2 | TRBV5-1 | CASSSETGGAYGYTF | TGCGCCAGCAGCTCGGAGACAGGGGGCGCGTATGGCTACACCTTC
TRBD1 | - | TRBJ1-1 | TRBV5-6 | CASSLDLGQKTNTEAFF | TGTGCCAGCAGCTTGGATTTGGGACAGAAGACGAACACTGAAGCTTTCTTT
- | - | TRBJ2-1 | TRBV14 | CASSQAETSSYNEQFF | TGTGCCAGCAGCCAAGCCGAGACAAGCTCCTACAATGAGCAGTTCTTC
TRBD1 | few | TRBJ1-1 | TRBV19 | CASSIDLGQMNTEAFF | TGTGCCAGTAGTATAGATCTGGGACAGATGAACACTGAAGCTTTCTTT
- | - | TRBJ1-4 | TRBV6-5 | CASSYSPGREKLFF | TGTGCCAGCAGTTACTCCCCGGGGAGGGAAAAACTGTTTTTT
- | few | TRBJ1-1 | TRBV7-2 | CASSLWGLNTEAFF | TGTGCCAGCAGCCTCTGGGGCTTGAACACTGAAGCTTTCTTT
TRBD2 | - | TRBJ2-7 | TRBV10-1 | CASSEAWIQSGRTHEQYF | TGCGCCAGCAGTGAGGCGTGGATTCAAAGCGGGAGAACCCACGAGCAGTACTTC
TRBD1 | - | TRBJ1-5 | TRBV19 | CASSTSTGLNQPQHF | TGTGCCAGTAGTACCTCGACAGGGTTAAATCAGCCCCAGCATTTT
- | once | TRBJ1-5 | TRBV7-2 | CASSSRGGNQPQHF | TGTGCCAGCAGCTCACGGGGAGGAAACCAGCCCCAGCATTTT
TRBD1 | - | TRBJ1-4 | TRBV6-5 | CASGRGQLNEKLFF | TGTGCCAGCGGTCGGGGACAGCTTAATGAAAAACTGTTTTTT
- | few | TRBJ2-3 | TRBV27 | CASSFRGTDTQYF | TGTGCCAGCAGTTTCAGGGGAACAGATACGCAGTATTTT
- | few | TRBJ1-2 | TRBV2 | CASREVLGRDYGYTF | TGTGCCAGCAGGGAAGTATTGGGCAGAGACTATGGCTACACCTTC
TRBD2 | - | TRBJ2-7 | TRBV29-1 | CSAQSSGRDYSYEQYF | TGCAGCGCCCAGAGCTCAGGACGGGACTACTCCTACGAGCAGTACTTC
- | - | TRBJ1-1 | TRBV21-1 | CASSKERELRVRGRNTEAFF | TGTGCCAGCAGCAAGGAGCGGGAACTACGGGTCAGGGGCCGGAACACTGAAGCTTTCTTT
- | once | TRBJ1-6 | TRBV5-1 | CASSLAGPGYSPLHF | TGCGCCAGCAGCTTGGCGGGCCCGGGGTATTCACCCCTCCACTTT
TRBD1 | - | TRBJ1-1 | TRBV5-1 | CASSLGTGANTEAFF | TGCGCCAGCAGCTTAGGGACAGGAGCGAACACTGAAGCTTTCTTT
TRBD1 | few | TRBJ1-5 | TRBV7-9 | CASSTGTGASGQHF | TGTGCCAGCAGCACCGGGACAGGGGCTTCGGGCCAGCATTTT
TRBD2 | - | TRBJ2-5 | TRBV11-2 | CASSLYWTSGSKETQYF | TGTGCCAGCAGCTTATACTGGACTAGCGGGAGTAAAGAGACCCAGTACTTC
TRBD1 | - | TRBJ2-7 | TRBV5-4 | CASSFGQGSLHEQYF | TGTGCCAGCAGCTTCGGACAGGGGTCTTTGCACGAGCAGTACTTC
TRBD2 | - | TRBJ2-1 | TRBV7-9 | CASSLTSGGMINEQFF | TGTGCCAGCAGCTTAACTAGCGGGGGAATGATCAATGAGCAGTTCTTC
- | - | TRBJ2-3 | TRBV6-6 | CASSYEGGDTQYF | TGTGCCAGCAGTTACGAGGGCGGGGATACGCAGTATTTT
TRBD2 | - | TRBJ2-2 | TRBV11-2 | CASSPLQGRGTGELFF | TGTGCCAGCAGTCCCCTTCAAGGGAGGGGCACCGGGGAGCTGTTTTTT
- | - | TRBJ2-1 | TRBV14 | CASSQERQRSSYNEQFF | TGTGCCAGCAGCCAAGAGAGGCAGCGCAGCTCCTACAATGAGCAGTTCTTC